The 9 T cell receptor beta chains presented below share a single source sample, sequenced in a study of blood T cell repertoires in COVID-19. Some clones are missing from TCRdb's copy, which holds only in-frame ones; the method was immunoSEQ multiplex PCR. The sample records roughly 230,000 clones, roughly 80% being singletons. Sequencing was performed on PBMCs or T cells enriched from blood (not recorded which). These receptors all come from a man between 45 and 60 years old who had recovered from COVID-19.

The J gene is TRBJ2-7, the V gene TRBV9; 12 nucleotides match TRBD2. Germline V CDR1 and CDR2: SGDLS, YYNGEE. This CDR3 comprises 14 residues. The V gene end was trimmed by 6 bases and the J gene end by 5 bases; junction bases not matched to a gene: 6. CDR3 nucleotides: TGTGCCAGCAATATGGGACTAGCGGGCCACGAGCAGTACTTC. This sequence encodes CASNMGLAGHEQYF.

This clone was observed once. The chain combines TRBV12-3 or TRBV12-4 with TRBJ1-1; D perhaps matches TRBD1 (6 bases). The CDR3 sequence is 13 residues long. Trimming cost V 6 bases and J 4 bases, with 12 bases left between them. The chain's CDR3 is CASSLQGSTEAFF. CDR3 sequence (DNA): TGTGCCAGCAGCCTACAGGGATCCACTGAAGCTTTCTTT.

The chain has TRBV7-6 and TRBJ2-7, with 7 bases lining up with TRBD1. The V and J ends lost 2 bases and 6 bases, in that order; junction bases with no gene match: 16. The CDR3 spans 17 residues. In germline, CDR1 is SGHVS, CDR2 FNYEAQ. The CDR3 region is CASSLSPGQAPGREQYF. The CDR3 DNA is TGTGCCAGCAGCTTAAGCCCCGGACAGGCCCCAGGGCGCGAGCAGTACTTC.

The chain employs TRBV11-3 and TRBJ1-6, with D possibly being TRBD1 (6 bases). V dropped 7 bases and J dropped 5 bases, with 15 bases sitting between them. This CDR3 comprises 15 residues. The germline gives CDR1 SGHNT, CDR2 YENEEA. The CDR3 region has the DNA TGTGCCAGCACGAGGGGGAATCTTGATAATTCACCCCTCCACTTT. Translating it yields CASTRGNLDNSPLHF.

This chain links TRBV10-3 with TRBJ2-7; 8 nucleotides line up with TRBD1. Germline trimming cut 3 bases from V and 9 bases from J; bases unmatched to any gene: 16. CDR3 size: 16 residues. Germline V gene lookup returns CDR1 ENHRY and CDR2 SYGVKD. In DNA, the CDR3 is TGTGCCATCAGTGATATCGGGACAGGTCAGGATGGGAGGCAGTACTTC. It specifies CAISDIGTGQDGRQYF.

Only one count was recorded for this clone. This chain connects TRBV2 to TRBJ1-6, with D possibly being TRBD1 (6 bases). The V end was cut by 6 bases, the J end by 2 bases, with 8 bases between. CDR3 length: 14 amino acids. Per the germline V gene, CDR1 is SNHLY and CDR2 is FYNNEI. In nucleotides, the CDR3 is TGTGCCAGCAGGGACAGCGCCTATAATTCACCCCTCCACTTT. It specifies CASRDSAYNSPLHF.

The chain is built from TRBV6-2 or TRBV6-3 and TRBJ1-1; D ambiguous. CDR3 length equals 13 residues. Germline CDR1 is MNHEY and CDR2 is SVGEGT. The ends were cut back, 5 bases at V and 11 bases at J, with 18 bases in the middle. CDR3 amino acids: CASSPKPGVWAFF. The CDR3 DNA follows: TGTGCCAGCAGTCCCAAGCCCGGGGTATGGGCTTTCTTT.

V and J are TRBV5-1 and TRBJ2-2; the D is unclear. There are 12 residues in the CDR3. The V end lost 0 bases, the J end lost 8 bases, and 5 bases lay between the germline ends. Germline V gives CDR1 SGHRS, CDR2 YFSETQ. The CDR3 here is CASSLVSGELFF. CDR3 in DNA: TGCGCCAGCAGCTTGGTCTCTGGGGAGCTGTTTTTT.

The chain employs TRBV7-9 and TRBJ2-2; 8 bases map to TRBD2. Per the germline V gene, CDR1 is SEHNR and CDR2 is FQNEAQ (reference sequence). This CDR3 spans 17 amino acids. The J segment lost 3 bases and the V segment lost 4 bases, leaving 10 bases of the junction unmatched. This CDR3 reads CASSSPSAGAYTGELFF. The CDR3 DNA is TGTGCCAGCAGCTCCCCCTCAGCGGGGGCCTACACCGGGGAGCTGTTTTTT.